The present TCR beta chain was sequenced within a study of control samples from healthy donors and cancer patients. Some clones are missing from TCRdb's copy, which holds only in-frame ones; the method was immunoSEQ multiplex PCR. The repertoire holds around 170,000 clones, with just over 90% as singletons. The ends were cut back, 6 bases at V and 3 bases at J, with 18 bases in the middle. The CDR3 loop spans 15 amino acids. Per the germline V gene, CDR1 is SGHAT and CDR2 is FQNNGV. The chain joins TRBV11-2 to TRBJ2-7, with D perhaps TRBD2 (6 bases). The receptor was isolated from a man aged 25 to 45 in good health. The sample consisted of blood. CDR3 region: CASRTAPGADYEQYF. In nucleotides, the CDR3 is TGTGCCAGCAGGACGGCGCCGGGAGCCGACTACGAGCAGTACTTC.